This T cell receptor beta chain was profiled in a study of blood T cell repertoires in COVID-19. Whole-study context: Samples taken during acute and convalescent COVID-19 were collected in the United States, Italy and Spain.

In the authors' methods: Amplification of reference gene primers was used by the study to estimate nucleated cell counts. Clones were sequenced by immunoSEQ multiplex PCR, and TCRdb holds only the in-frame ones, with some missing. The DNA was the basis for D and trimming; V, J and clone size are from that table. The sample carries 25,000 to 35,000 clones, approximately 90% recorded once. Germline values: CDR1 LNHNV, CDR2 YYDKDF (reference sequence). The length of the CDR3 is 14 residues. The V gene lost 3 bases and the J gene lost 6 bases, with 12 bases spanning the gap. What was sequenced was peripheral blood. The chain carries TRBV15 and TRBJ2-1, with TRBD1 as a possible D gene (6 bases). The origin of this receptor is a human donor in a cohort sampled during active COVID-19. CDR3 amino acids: CATSRGGQTNEQFF. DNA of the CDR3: TGTGCCACCAGCAGGGGTGGACAGACCAATGAGCAGTTCTTC.